A single sample is the source of the 16 T cell receptor beta chains below, sequenced in a study of blood T cell repertoires in COVID-19. Some clones are missing from TCRdb's copy, which holds only in-frame ones; the method was immunoSEQ multiplex PCR. The table includes about 310,000 clones, around 89% detected once. The sequencing sample was made of PBMCs or T cells enriched from blood (not recorded which). These receptors originate from a woman aged 18-29 years with acute COVID-19.

The rearrangement joins TRBV3-1 (or the pseudogene TRBV3-2) to TRBJ1-3; TRBD1 might be the D (5 bases). The CDR3 loop spans 15 amino acids. The V gene lost 1 base and the J gene lost 8 bases, with 15 bases spanning the gap. CDR1 and CDR2 from the germline V gene are LGHDT and YNNKEL (reference sequence). The DNA for the CDR3 is TGTGCCAGCAGCCAAGGGGGCAGGGAGGTGCACACCATATATTTT. It specifies CASSQGGREVHTIYF.

The V and J genes are TRBV27 and TRBJ1-1; 7 bases align to TRBD1. Losses at the gene ends were 1 base for V and 0 bases for J; bases not matched to a gene: 5. Per the germline V gene, CDR1 is MNHEY and CDR2 is SMNVEV (reference sequence). The CDR3 is 16 residues long. The CDR3, as DNA: TGTGCCAGCAGTTTATGGGCTGGGACAGTGAACACTGAAGCTTTCTTT. It encodes CASSLWAGTVNTEAFF.

The V call is TRBV16, the J call TRBJ1-5, with D unresolved. This CDR3 contains 17 residues. Germline lookup yields CDR1 KGHSY and CDR2 FQNENV. V was clipped by 1 base and J by 0 bases, with 13 bases between them. This CDR3 is CASSQFGPGSSNQPQHF. The CDR3 DNA reads as TGTGCCAGCAGCCAATTTGGTCCGGGATCTAGCAATCAGCCCCAGCATTTT.

The rearrangement links TRBV12-3 or TRBV12-4 to TRBJ1-5; 7 bases are shared with TRBD1. The CDR3 runs 12 residues. Trimming removed 7 bases from V and 10 bases from J; junction bases left unmatched: 7. The CDR3: CASTGTDTPQHF. The CDR3 DNA sequence: TGTGCCAGCACCGGGACAGACACCCCCCAGCATTTT.

The genes are TRBV3-1 (or the pseudogene TRBV3-2) and TRBJ2-7; a possible D gene is TRBD2 (5 bases). This CDR3 has 16 residues. Germline values: CDR1 LGHDT, CDR2 YNNKEL (reference sequence). Trimming took off 1 base at V and 2 bases at J, with 15 bases between the two ends. CDR3 nucleotide sequence: TGTGCCAGCAGCCAAGGAGAACGGGATATCCCCTACGAGCAGTACTTC. This translates into CASSQGERDIPYEQYF.

V gene TRBV19 combines with J gene TRBJ1-2; possibly TRBD1 for D (5 bases). The ends were cut back, 7 bases at V and 8 bases at J, with 17 bases in the middle. Germline V gene sequence: CDR1 LNHDA, CDR2 SQIVND (reference sequence). The CDR3 is 13 residues long. This CDR3 reads CASTYQAGEGYTF. In DNA, the CDR3 is TGTGCCAGTACTTACCAGGCGGGGGAGGGCTACACCTTC.

The chain combines TRBV30 with TRBJ1-3; D may be TRBD1 (5 bases). CDR1 is GTSNPN, CDR2 SVGIG, per germline (reference sequence). This CDR3 comprises 14 residues. V dropped 4 bases and J dropped 3 bases, with 13 bases sitting between them. The CDR3 DNA is TGTGCCTGGACCTTTGGACAAGTTGGAAACACCATATATTTT. Translated: CAWTFGQVGNTIYF. The variable domain in full, completed from reference TRBV30 and TRBJ1-3, reads SQTIHQWPATLVQPVGSPLSLECTVEGTSNPNLYWYRQAAGRGLQLLFYSVGIGQISSEVPQNLSASRPQDRQFILSSKKLLLSDSGFYLCAWTFGQVGNTIYFGEGSWLTVV.

The chain recombines TRBV12-2 with TRBJ1-4. TRBV12-2 is shown as a pseudogene. The CDR3 sequence is 14 residues long. The CDR3 nucleotides read TGTGCAAGTCGCCCCCCGGGGGGCGTTGAAAAACTGTTTTTT. As protein: CASRPPGGVEKLFF.

This chain links TRBV7-9 with TRBJ2-7; D unresolved. V dropped 2 bases and J dropped 2 bases, with 4 bases sitting between them. The CDR3 covers 12 residues. Germline values: CDR1 SEHNR, CDR2 FQNEAQ (reference sequence). The CDR3 here is CASSLRAYEQYF. The CDR3 nucleotides read TGTGCCAGCAGCTTAAGAGCCTACGAGCAGTACTTC. The full variable domain, rest sourced from reference TRBV7-9 and TRBJ2-7, is DTGVSQNPRHKITKRGQNVTFRCDPISEHNRLYWYRQTLGQGPEFLTYFQNEAQLEKSRLLSDRFSAERPKGSFSTLEIQRTEQGDSAMYLCASSLRAYEQYFGPGTRLTVT.

Notes on this clone: Other DNA sequences in this sample translate to the same CDR3. The chain joins TRBV27 to TRBJ2-7, with TRBD1 matching over 9 bases. V lost 4 bases to trimming and J lost 1 base; unmatched junction nucleotides: 5. The CDR3 spans 15 residues. Germline lookup yields CDR1 MNHEY and CDR2 SMNVEV (reference sequence). For the CDR3, the DNA is TGTGCCAGCAGTTCACCGGGACAGGGATCCTACGAGCAGTACTTC. Encoded protein: CASSSPGQGSYEQYF.

This sequence joins TRBV2 and TRBJ1-5, with 10 bases matching TRBD1. Trimming removed 8 bases from V and 4 bases from J; junction bases left unmatched: 17. This CDR3 is built from 18 residues. CDR1 is SNHLY, CDR2 FYNNEI, per germline. CDR3 protein: CASGPGQGLMDGNQPQHF. The CDR3 DNA reads TGTGCCAGCGGTCCGGGACAGGGGTTAATGGATGGGAATCAGCCCCAGCATTTT.

The rearrangement joins TRBV2 to TRBJ2-5, with a weak D call TRBD2 (6 bases). Germline loops: CDR1 SNHLY, CDR2 FYNNEI. This CDR3 comprises 14 residues. The V and J ends lost 6 bases and 3 bases respectively, with 14 bases between them. The CDR3 DNA reads TGTGCCAGCAGGAGGGACTTTCTGGAAGAGACCCAGTACTTC. Protein sequence: CASRRDFLEETQYF.

The chain employs TRBV27 and TRBJ1-1; D not certain. Trimming shortened V by 5 bases and J by 4 bases, and 20 bases separated the two germline ends. Germline values: CDR1 MNHEY, CDR2 SMNVEV (reference sequence). This CDR3 has 16 amino acids. DNA of the CDR3: TGTGCCAGCAGTCCGGACTACGGAGATCTCGCCACTGAAGCTTTCTTT. The encoded protein is CASSPDYGDLATEAFF.

The rearrangement links TRBV6-5 to TRBJ1-1, with 8 bases lining up with TRBD1. Germline V gives CDR1 MNHEY, CDR2 SVGAGI. With V trimmed by 5 bases and J by 0 bases, 5 bases remained unmatched. This CDR3 is built from 15 residues. The CDR3 sequence is CASSTRQGLNTEAFF. For the CDR3, the DNA is TGTGCCAGCAGTACCCGACAGGGGTTGAACACTGAAGCTTTCTTT.

This chain uses TRBV2 with TRBJ2-3; 11 nucleotides match TRBD1. V gave up 3 bases and J gave up 0 bases; unmatched junction bases: 8. The CDR3 runs to 18 residues. The germline gives CDR1 SNHLY, CDR2 FYNNEI. For the CDR3, the DNA is TGTGCCAGCAGTGACTACTGGACAGGGGGCCTAAGCACAGATACGCAGTATTTT. It specifies CASSDYWTGGLSTDTQYF.

This clone was observed at least ten times. The chain has TRBV6-2 or TRBV6-3 and TRBJ1-2; D not certain. V was shortened by 0 bases and J by 1 base, with 12 bases between the two germline ends. Germline CDR1 MNHEY, CDR2 SVGEGT. The CDR3 sequence is 16 residues long. The CDR3 region is CASSYSKSSGNYGYTF. CDR3 coding DNA: TGTGCCAGCAGTTACTCGAAGAGCTCGGGTAACTATGGCTACACCTTC.